The text below deals with one T cell receptor beta chain. The antigen is undetermined. The entry originates in a study of shared clonotypes between healthy human individuals. Study information: A couple of women and three men aged 18 to 49 made up the donors. Study-level findings and limits: Rarefaction exposed incomplete sorted-subset sequencing despite large depth. Memory subsets generally showed lower estimated richness than naive subsets.

From germline, CDR1 is SGHNT and CDR2 YYREEE (reference sequence). The CDR3 has 13 amino acids. Trimming shortened V by 0 bases and J by 8 bases, and 11 bases separated the two germline ends. Investigators divided CD4+ cells into CD45RA+ naive and CD45RA-negative memory subsets. Only in-frame clones appear in the TCRdb table, and some are missing; sequencing was by immunoSEQ multiplex PCR. The sample holds over 2 million clones; about 95% are singletons and the top ten take around 0.13%. Sequenced sample: naive CD4+ T cells sorted from blood. Subset denoted: CD45RA+ positively selected. The TCR was taken from a man aged 18 to 30 in good health. The chain uses TRBV5-4 and TRBJ1-2; D remains ambiguous. The DNA of the CDR3 is TGTGCCAGCAGCTTGGGGCAGGCCACGGGCTACACCTTC. This translates into CASSLGQATGYTF. The full variable domain, rest sourced from reference TRBV5-4 and TRBJ1-2, is ETGVTQSPTHLIKTRGQQVTLRCSSQSGHNTVSWYQQALGQGPQFIFQYYREEENGRGNFPPRFSGLQFPNYSSELNVNALELDDSALYLCASSLGQATGYTFGSGTRLTVV.